Below, 6 T cell receptor beta chains from the same sample are listed, as sequenced in a study of blood T cell repertoires in COVID-19. Sequenced by immunoSEQ multiplex PCR; TCRdb stores in-frame clones only, minus some. This sample has around 430,000 clones, with approximately 88% found just once. Sequenced sample: peripheral blood. The origin of the receptors is a woman in her 50s with COVID-19, enrolled during active disease.

This clone was recorded only once. The chain combines TRBV6-5 with TRBJ2-7; D perhaps matches TRBD1 (6 bases). From germline, CDR1 is MNHEY and CDR2 SVGAGI. V was shortened by 5 bases and J by 8 bases, with 16 bases between the two germline ends. This CDR3 region has 13 residues. The CDR3 DNA reads TGTGCCAGCAGTCAGATAGACAGGTCTAAGCAGTACTTC. It codes for CASSQIDRSKQYF.

The chain recombines TRBV4-1 with TRBJ1-2; D is perhaps TRBD1 (6 bases). Trimming left V 0 bases short and J 0 bases short, with 8 bases between. CDR3 length equals 15 residues. The germline V gene has CDR1 MGHRA and CDR2 YSYEKL. The DNA for the CDR3 is TGCGCCAGCAGCCAAGACCACAGGGCTAACTATGGCTACACCTTC. This gives the protein CASSQDHRANYGYTF.

The rearrangement uses TRBV2 and TRBJ2-3; TRBD1 aligns across 7 bases. J was trimmed by 2 bases and V by 6 bases; bases with no gene match: 5. CDR3 length equals 14 residues. Germline loops: CDR1 SNHLY, CDR2 FYNNEI. The CDR3, as DNA: TGTGCCAGCAGCAGGGACAGCACCACAGATACGCAGTATTTT. Its protein product is CASSRDSTTDTQYF.

The rearrangement links TRBV9 to TRBJ2-7; no clear D gene. CDR1 is SGDLS, CDR2 YYNGEE, per germline. Trimming took 3 bases from V and 5 from J, leaving 12 bases between them. This CDR3 spans 13 amino acids. CDR3 protein: CASSAEGANEQYF. CDR3 nucleotide sequence: TGTGCCAGCAGCGCCGAAGGAGCGAACGAGCAGTACTTC.

This chain connects TRBV19 to TRBJ2-1; D may be TRBD2 (6 bases). CDR1 LNHDA and CDR2 SQIVND come from the germline V gene (reference sequence). The CDR3 extends over 13 amino acids. Trimming stripped 5 bases from V and 7 bases from J, with 12 bases between. The CDR3 here is CASSEGLENEQFF. Written as DNA, the CDR3 is TGTGCCAGTAGTGAGGGACTCGAGAATGAGCAGTTCTTC.

This chain links TRBV19 with TRBJ1-1, with 9 bases aligning to TRBD1. The J segment lost 1 base and the V segment lost 3 bases, leaving 6 bases of the junction unmatched. The CDR3 has 16 residues. Germline V CDR1 and CDR2: LNHDA, SQIVND (reference sequence). For the CDR3, the DNA is TGTGCCAGTAGTATCAGGAGGGGACAGGGGAACACTGAAGCTTTCTTT. As protein: CASSIRRGQGNTEAFF.